This is a list of T cell receptor beta chains from one sample in a study of regulatory T cells in long-lasting Graves disease. TCRdb analysed the multiplex PCR reads with MiXCR anew, one entry per CDR3 protein. The sample carries under 350,000 distinct CDR3 sequences, around 21% recorded once. The input for sequencing was peripheral blood mononuclear cells (PBMCs), taken when the disease was refractory, from a patient treated with antithyroid drugs. These receptors were collected from a female donor with Graves disease. The CDR3 runs from the conserved cysteine through the conserved F or W. The D gene is left open where the match is weak. Part of the rows lack a size; the others show once, few, many or a class for expanded clones.

D gene,V gene,clone size,J gene,CDR3 length,CDR3 protein,CDR3 DNA
TRBD1,TRBV7-2,many,TRBJ1-6,15,CASSLGDRVNSPLHF,TGTGCCAGCAGCTTAGGGGACAGGGTGAATTCACCCCTCCACTTT
NA,TRBV2,NA,TRBJ2-6,14,CASQQGTGANVLTF,TGTGCCTCACAGCAGGGTACTGGGGCCAACGTCCTGACTTTC
NA,TRBV7-2,many,TRBJ1-6,13,CASSLEANPPLHF,TGTGCCAGCAGCTTAGAGGCAAACCCACCCCTCCACTTT
TRBD2,TRBV29-1,NA,TRBJ2-7,12,CSAQAGAYEQYF,TGCAGCGCCCAAGCGGGAGCCTACGAGCAGTACTTC
NA,TRBV20-1,many,TRBJ1-2,14,CSARRRRRNYGYTF,TGCAGTGCTAGGCGTCGGAGGAGGAACTATGGCTACACCTTC
NA,TRBV3-2,few,TRBJ2-1,14,CASSQDRQYNEQFF,TGTGCCAGCAGCCAAGATAGACAGTACAATGAGCAGTTCTTC
NA,TRBV2,NA,TRBJ2-3,15,CASSARTTYTDTQYF,TGTGCCAGCAGTGCCAGGACTACTTACACAGATACGCAGTATTTT
NA,TRBV6-1,many,TRBJ2-7,15,CASRSLPALPYEQYF,TGTGCCAGCAGATCCTTACCGGCCCTCCCCTACGAGCAGTACTTC
NA,TRBV6-5,few,TRBJ2-7,13,CASSYPSAYEQYF,TGTGCCAGCAGTTACCCCAGCGCCTACGAGCAGTACTTC
TRBD2,TRBV4-2,NA,TRBJ2-5,16,CASSQGLAGGRETQYF,TGTGCCAGCAGCCAAGGACTAGCGGGAGGGCGAGAGACCCAGTACTTC
TRBD1,TRBV9,few,TRBJ1-2,12,CASSGDRLGYTF,TGTGCCAGCAGTGGGGACAGGCTCGGCTACACCTTC
TRBD1,TRBV7-9,few,TRBJ2-7,15,CASSETDRGLGEQYF,TGTGCCAGCAGCGAGACGGACAGGGGGCTTGGTGAGCAGTACTTC
NA,TRBV25-1,NA,TRBJ2-7,13,CASSPDYSYEQYF,TGTGCCAGCAGTCCGGATTACTCCTACGAGCAGTACTTC
NA,TRBV19,NA,TRBJ2-2,15,CASSMGSAARGELFF,TGTGCCAGTAGTATGGGGAGCGCCGCACGGGGGGAGCTGTTTTTT
NA,TRBV20-1,many,TRBJ2-7,13,CSANKDGTYEQYF,TGCAGTGCTAATAAGGACGGAACCTACGAGCAGTACTTC
NA,TRBV20-1,NA,TRBJ1-5,13,CSALRDTNQPQHF,TGCAGTGCTCTCCGGGACACAAATCAGCCCCAGCATTTT
NA,TRBV9,NA,TRBJ2-5,14,CASSAGGAGETQYF,TGTGCCAGCAGCGCGGGGGGCGCAGGAGAGACCCAGTACTTC
NA,TRBV30,NA,TRBJ1-2,13,CAWSVRGRRWYTF,TGTGCCTGGAGTGTACGCGGGAGGCGCTGGTACACCTTC
TRBD1,TRBV3-1,many,TRBJ1-2,13,CASSQVTGDGYTF,TGTGCCAGCAGCCAAGTGACAGGGGATGGCTACACCTTC
TRBD1,TRBV7-9,many,TRBJ2-5,16,CASSPQTGGDQETQYF,TGTGCCAGCAGCCCCCAGACAGGGGGCGACCAAGAGACCCAGTACTTC
NA,TRBV6-1,NA,TRBJ2-3,16,CASSQRRGGSTDTQYF,TGTGCCAGCAGCCAGCGGAGGGGCGGTAGCACAGATACGCAGTATTTT
TRBD1,TRBV29-1,few,TRBJ2-7,14,CSVASGTGTMEQYF,TGCAGCGTTGCGTCCGGGACAGGGACAATGGAGCAGTACTTC
NA,TRBV12-3/TRBV12-4,many,TRBJ2-7,11,CASRGFDEQYF,TGTGCCAGCAGGGGGTTCGACGAGCAGTACTTC
NA,TRBV20-1,NA,TRBJ2-5,12,CSALGDQETQYF,TGCAGTGCATTGGGGGACCAAGAGACCCAGTACTTC
NA,TRBV28,NA,TRBJ2-4,13,CASLSLAKNIQYF,TGTGCCAGCTTAAGTTTAGCCAAAAACATTCAGTACTTC
NA,TRBV9,few,TRBJ1-1,16,CASSVGLGGMNTEAFF,TGTGCCAGCAGCGTAGGGTTAGGGGGTATGAACACTGAAGCTTTCTTT
NA,TRBV13,many,TRBJ2-7,13,CASSGGGSGEQYF,TGTGCCAGCAGCGGAGGGGGATCGGGCGAGCAGTACTTC